This T cell receptor beta chain is drawn from a study of T cells after yellow fever vaccination. Study as a whole: Fractions low in cell number were prepared with SMART-Seq v4 Ultra Low Input.

This clonotype turned up a few times. Its specificity is unknown. One entry per CDR3 protein results from TCRdb running MiXCR on the 5' RACE reads. The sample shows more than 450,000 distinct CDR3 sequences, 20% to 25% of them seen only once. Study-wide results and caveats: Reappearance after the booster was seen for most primary-vaccination clones, at 95% to 97% CD4 and around 88% CD8. Weaker, the secondary response had a peak occurring faster, on day 5 versus 15. Clonotypes found in both CD4 and CD8 compartments made up a small share.

Germline CDR1 and CDR2: LNHDA and SQIVND (reference sequence). After removal of 2 bases from V and 5 bases from J, the junction contained 11 bases not matched to a gene. CDR3 length: 16 residues. The chain carries TRBV19 and TRBJ2-5; 7 bases line up with TRBD2. Sequences were derived from PBMCs, sampled roughly 20 days after the first yellow fever vaccination. The origin of this receptor is a young man who received the YFV17D yellow fever vaccine. CDR3 loop: CASSIYTGLVGETQYF. CDR3 nucleotide sequence: TGTGCCAGTAGTATATATACCGGACTAGTCGGCGAGACCCAGTACTTC.